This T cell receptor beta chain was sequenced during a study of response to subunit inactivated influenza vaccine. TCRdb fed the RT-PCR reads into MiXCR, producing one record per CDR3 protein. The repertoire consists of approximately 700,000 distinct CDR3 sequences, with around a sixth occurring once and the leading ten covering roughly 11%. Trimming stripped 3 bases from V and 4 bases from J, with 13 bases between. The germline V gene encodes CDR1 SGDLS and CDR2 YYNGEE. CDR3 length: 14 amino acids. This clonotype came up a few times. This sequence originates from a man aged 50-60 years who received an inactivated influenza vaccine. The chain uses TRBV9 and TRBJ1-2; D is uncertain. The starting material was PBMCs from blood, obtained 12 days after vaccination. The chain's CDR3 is CASSEIQTGYGYTF. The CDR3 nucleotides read TGTGCCAGCAGCGAAATTCAGACGGGCTATGGCTACACCTTC.